This T cell receptor (beta chain) came from a study of blood T cell repertoires in COVID-19. The wider study: Whether acute or convalescent, the COVID-19 samples came from the United States, Italy and Spain.

Germline loops: CDR1 SEHNR, CDR2 FQNEAQ (reference sequence). CDR3 length equals 16 residues. V was cut by 6 bases and J by 2 bases, with 20 bases left in between. Profiling relied on immunoSEQ multiplex PCR, and the TCRdb table lists in-frame clones only, not all of them. The sample contains roughly 25,000 clones, around 90% of which appear only once. This TCR derives from a man between 65 and 80 years old with acute or convalescent COVID-19. The chain uses TRBV7-9 and TRBJ2-7; D is perhaps TRBD1 (6 bases). Sequencing was done on a sample of peripheral blood. The CDR3 coding sequence is TGTGCCAGCAGTTGGACTCAGGGACATAAGCCCTACGAGCAGTACTTC. Its protein product is CASSWTQGHKPYEQYF. Using reference TRBV7-9 and TRBJ2-7 for the parts outside the CDR3, the full variable domain is DTGVSQNPRHKITKRGQNVTFRCDPISEHNRLYWYRQTLGQGPEFLTYFQNEAQLEKSRLLSDRFSAERPKGSFSTLEIQRTEQGDSAMYLCASSWTQGHKPYEQYFGPGTRLTVT.